These T cell receptor beta chains were read from a single sample in a study of blood T cells in healthy people across ages. TCRdb recomputed calls from the 5' RACE reads with MiXCR, one row per CDR3 protein. The sample consists of roughly 1,500,000 distinct CDR3 sequences, roughly 45% of them appearing once. The sample was blood. Receptors originate from a woman aged 18-29 years in good health. Each CDR3 is given with its conserved first and last residue.

j_gene | v_gene | len | CDR3aa
TRBJ2-1 | TRBV4-1 | 14 | CASRQDTPIREQFF
TRBJ2-3 | TRBV7-3 | 18 | CASSLITASGALGNTQYF
TRBJ2-3 | TRBV29-1 | 13 | CSVEAGGTDTQYF
TRBJ1-2 | TRBV25-1 | 11 | CATSEDYGYIF
TRBJ2-3 | TRBV12-3/TRBV12-4 | 16 | CASSSPAGGGIDTQYF
TRBJ2-1 | TRBV18 | 15 | CASSPRTSIDNEQFF
TRBJ2-1 | TRBV6-1 | 16 | CASSVIPGQGGDEQFF
TRBJ1-1 | TRBV28 | 14 | CASTLSRPDTEAFF
TRBJ1-2 | TRBV6-5 | 13 | CASSPVRVDGYTF
TRBJ2-3 | TRBV24-1 | 14 | CATSGPGTTDTQYF
TRBJ1-6 | TRBV28 | 12 | CASSYLPSPLHF
TRBJ2-7 | TRBV7-9 | 15 | CASSSRVAASYEQYF
TRBJ2-5 | TRBV29-1 | 15 | CSVEPGERLAETQYF
TRBJ1-5 | TRBV5-1 | 13 | CATSGDPNQPQHF
TRBJ2-1 | TRBV29-1 | 11 | CSAGERNEQFF
TRBJ2-5 | TRBV29-1 | 14 | CSASTGGRQETQYF
TRBJ2-7 | TRBV6-2/TRBV6-3 | 17 | CASSYPQPGQGSLEQYF
TRBJ1-4 | TRBV5-1 | 14 | CASSSGGSNEKLFF
TRBJ2-1 | TRBV6-6 | 13 | CASSGGQGYEQFF
TRBJ2-7 | TRBV4-2 | 17 | CASSYDGGVAGVYEQYF
TRBJ2-5 | TRBV12-3/TRBV12-4 | 18 | CASSLGLAGGRFQETQYF
TRBJ1-2 | TRBV7-9 | 11 | CASSLTVGYTF
TRBJ2-5 | TRBV5-5 | 14 | CASSEREYQETQYF
TRBJ1-2 | TRBV5-4 | 16 | CASSPNIGQGDYGYTF
TRBJ2-1 | TRBV6-2/TRBV6-3 | 14 | CASSPGSAHNEQFF
TRBJ1-1 | TRBV20-1 | 12 | CSARRSSTEAFF
TRBJ1-3 | TRBV2 | 14 | CASSEGSYGNTIYF
TRBJ2-3 | TRBV7-9 | 15 | CASHEGGSVTDTQYF
TRBJ2-7 | TRBV6-5 | 13 | CASSYPLTQEQYF